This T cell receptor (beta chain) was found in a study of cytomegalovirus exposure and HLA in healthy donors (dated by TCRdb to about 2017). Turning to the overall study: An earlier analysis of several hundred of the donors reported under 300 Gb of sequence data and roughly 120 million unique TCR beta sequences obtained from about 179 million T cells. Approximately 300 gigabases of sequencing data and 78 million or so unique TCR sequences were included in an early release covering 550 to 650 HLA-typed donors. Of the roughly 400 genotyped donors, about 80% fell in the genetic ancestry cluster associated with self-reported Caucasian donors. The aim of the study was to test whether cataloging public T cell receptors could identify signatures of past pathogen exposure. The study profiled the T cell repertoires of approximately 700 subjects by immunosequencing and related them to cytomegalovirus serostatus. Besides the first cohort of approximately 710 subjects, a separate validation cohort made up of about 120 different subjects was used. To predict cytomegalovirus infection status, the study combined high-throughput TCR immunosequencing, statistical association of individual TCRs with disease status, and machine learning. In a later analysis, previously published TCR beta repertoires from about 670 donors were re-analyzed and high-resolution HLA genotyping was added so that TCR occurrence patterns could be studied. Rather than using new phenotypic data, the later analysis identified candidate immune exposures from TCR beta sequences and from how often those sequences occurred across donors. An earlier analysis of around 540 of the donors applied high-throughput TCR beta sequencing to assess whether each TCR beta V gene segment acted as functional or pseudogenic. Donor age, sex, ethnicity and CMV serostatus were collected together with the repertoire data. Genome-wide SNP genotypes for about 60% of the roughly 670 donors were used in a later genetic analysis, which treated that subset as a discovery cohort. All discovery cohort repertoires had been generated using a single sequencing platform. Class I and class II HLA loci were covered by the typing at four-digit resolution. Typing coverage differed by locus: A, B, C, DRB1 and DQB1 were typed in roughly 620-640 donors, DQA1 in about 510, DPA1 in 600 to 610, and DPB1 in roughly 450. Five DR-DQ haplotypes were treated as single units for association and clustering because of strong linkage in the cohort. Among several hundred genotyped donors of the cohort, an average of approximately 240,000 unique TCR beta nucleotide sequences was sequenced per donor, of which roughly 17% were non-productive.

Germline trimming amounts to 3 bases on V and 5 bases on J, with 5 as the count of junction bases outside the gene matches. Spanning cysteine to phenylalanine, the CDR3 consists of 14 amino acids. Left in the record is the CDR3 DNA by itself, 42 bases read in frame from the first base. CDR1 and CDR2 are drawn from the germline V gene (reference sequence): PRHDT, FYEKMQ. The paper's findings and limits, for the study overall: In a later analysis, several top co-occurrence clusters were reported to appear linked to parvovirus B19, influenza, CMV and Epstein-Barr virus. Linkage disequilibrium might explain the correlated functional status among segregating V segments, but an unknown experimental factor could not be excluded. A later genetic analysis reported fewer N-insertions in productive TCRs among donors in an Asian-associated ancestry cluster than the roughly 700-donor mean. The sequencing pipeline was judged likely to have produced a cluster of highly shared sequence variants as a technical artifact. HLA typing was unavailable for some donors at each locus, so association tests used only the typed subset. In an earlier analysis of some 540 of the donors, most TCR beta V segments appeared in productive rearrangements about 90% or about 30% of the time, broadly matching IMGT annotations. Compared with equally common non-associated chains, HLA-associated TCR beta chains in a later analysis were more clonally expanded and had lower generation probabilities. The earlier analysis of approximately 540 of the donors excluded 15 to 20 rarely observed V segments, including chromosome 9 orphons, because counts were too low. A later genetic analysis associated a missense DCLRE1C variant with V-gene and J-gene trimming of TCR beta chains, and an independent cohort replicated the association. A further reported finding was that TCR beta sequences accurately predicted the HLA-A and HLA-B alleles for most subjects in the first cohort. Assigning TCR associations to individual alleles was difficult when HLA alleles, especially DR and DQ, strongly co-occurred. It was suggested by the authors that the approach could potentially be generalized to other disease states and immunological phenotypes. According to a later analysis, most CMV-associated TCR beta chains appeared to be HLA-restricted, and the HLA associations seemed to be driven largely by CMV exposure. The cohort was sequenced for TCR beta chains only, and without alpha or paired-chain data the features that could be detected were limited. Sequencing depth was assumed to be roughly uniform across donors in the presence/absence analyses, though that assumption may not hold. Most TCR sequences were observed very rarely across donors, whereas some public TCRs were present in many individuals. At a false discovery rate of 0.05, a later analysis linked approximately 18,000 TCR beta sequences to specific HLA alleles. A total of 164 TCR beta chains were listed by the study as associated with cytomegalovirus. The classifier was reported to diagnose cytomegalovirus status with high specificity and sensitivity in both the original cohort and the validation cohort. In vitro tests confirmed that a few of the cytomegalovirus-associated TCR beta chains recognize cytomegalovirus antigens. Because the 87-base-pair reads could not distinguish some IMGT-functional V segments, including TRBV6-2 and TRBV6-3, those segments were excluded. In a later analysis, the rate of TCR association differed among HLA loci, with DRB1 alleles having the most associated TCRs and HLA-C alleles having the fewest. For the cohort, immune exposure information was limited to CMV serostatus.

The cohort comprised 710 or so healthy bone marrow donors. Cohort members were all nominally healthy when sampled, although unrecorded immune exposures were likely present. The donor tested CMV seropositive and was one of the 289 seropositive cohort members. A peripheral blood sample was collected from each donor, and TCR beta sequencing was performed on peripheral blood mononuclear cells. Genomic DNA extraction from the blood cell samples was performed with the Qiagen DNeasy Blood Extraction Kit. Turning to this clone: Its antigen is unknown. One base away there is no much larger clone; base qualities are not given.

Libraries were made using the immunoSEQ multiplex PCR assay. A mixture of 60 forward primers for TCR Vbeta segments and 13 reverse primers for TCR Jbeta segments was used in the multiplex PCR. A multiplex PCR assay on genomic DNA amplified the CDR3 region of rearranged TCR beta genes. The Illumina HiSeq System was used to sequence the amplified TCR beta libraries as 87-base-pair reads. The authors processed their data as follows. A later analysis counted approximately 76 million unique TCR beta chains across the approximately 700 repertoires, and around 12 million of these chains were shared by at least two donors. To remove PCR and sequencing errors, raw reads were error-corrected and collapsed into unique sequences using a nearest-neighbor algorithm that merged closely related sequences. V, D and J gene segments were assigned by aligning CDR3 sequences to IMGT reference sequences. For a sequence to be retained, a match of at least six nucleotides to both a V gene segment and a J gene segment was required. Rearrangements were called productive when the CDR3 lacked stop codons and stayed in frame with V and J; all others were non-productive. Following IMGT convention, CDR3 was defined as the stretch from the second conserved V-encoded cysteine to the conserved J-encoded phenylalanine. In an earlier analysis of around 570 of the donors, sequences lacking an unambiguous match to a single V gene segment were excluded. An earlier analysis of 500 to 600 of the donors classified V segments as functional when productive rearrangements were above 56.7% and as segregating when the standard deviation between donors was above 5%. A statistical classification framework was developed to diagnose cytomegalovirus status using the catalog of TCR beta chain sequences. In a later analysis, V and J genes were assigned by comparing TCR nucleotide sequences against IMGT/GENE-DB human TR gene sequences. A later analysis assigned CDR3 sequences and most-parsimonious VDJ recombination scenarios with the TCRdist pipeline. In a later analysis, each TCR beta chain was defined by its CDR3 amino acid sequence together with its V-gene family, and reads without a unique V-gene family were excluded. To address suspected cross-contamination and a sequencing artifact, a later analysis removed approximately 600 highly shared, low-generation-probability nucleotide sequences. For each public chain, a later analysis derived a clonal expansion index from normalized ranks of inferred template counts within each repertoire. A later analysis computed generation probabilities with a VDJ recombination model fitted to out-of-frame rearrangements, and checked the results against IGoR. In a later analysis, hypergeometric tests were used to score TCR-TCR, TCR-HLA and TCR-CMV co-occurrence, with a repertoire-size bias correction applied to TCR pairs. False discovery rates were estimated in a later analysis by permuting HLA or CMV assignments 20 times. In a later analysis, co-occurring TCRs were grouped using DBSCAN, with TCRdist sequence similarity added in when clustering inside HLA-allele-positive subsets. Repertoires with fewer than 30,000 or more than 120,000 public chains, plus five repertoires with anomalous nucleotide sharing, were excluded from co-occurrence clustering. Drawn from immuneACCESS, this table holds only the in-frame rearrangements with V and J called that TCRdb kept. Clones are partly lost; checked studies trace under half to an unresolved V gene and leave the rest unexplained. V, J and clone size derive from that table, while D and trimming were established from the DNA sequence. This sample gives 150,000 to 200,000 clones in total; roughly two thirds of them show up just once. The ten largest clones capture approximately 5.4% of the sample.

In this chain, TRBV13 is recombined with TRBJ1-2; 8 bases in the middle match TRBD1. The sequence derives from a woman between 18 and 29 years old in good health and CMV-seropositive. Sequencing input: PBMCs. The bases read TGTGCCAGCAGCTTGAACAGGGGGGAGTATGGCTACACCTTC. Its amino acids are CASSLNRGEYGYTF.